The 13 T cell receptor beta chains below all came from one sample that was sequenced in a study of blood T cell repertoires in COVID-19 (dated by TCRdb to between 2020 and 2021). Library generation was performed with the immunoSEQ multiplex PCR assay. In its TCRdb copy, this immuneACCESS table keeps in-frame sequences only and misses some clones. Where compared with another copy, unresolved V genes explain less than half of these, and the others have no known cause. This sample has some 220,000 clones in its table, and approximately 84% of those were observed once. Clones ranked in the top ten supply approximately 2.6% of the sample. Sequences were obtained from peripheral blood. These receptors were collected from a man in his forties or fifties who had recovered from COVID-19.

This clone was seen once. This chain uses TRBV28 with TRBJ1-2; 12 positions agree with TRBD1. J lost 4 bases, V lost 6 bases, and 18 bases had no gene match. The CDR3 has 19 amino acids. CDR1 is MDHEN and CDR2 is SYDVKM in the germline V gene. CDR3 DNA: TGTGCCAGCAGACGCCAACATCCGGGACAGGGGGCGAGGGGCTATGGCTACACCTTC. This encodes CASRRQHPGQGARGYGYTF.

The chain combines TRBV6-5 with TRBJ2-7, with 9 bases fitting TRBD1. The J segment lost 1 base and the V segment lost 8 bases, leaving 9 bases of the junction unmatched. The germline CDR1 and CDR2 sequences are MNHEY and SVGAGI. The CDR3 consists of 15 residues. CDR3 coding DNA: TGTGCCAGCGGCACAACCGGGACAGGGTCCTACGAGCAGTACTTC. Translation: CASGTTGTGSYEQYF.

The chain uses TRBV7-9 and TRBJ1-1; no clear D. V was shortened by 1 base and J by 8 bases, with 11 bases between the two germline ends. Germline assignment: CDR1 SEHNR and CDR2 FQNEAQ (reference sequence). The length of the CDR3 is 13 residues. CDR3 in amino acids: CASSLVILREAFF. For the CDR3, the DNA is TGTGCCAGCAGCTTAGTTATACTCCGAGAAGCTTTCTTT.

This clone was counted a single time. J is TRBJ2-1 and V is TRBV3-1 (or the pseudogene TRBV3-2); 8 bases are shared with TRBD2. Germline trimming cut 8 bases from V and 4 bases from J; bases unmatched to any gene: 19. Germline lookup yields CDR1 LGHDT and CDR2 YNNKEL (reference sequence). The CDR3 is 18 residues long. The CDR3 DNA reads TGTGCCAGCCGCGGGGGGCGGGAGACGGGCGGGGCATACAATGAGCAGTTCTTC. Protein product: CASRGGRETGGAYNEQFF.

This chain connects TRBV10-3 to TRBJ1-1; perhaps TRBD1 as D (5 bases). Germline CDR1 is ENHRY and CDR2 is SYGVKD. The CDR3 extends over 12 amino acids. V lost 3 bases and J 6 bases, leaving 8 bases between the germline ends. CDR3 nucleotide sequence: TGTGCCATCAGTGACAGGGTAGCTGAAGCTTTCTTT. This translates into CAISDRVAEAFF.

The chain combines TRBV5-6 with TRBJ2-3; TRBD2 matches 10 bases. The germline CDR1 and CDR2 sequences are SGHDT and YYEEEE. V shed 3 bases, J shed 7 bases, and the junction held 2 bases outside the gene matches. The CDR3 runs to 13 residues. CDR3 residues: CASSSSGSNTQYF. The CDR3, as DNA: TGTGCCAGCAGCTCTAGCGGGAGTAATACGCAGTATTTT.

The chain uses TRBV6-1 and TRBJ1-1; D call uncertain. CDR1 is MNHNS, CDR2 SASEGT, per germline. The CDR3 contains 14 residues. V was pared by 2 bases and J by 6 bases, with 13 bases between. CDR3 nucleotide sequence: TGTGCCAGCAGTGAAATTGTTCTTGTCGCTGAAGCTTTCTTT. This codes for CASSEIVLVAEAFF.

The chain employs TRBV15 and TRBJ2-2, with a weak D call TRBD2 (5 bases). Trimming took 3 bases from V and 3 from J, leaving 11 bases between them. CDR3 size: 15 residues. CDR1 and CDR2 from the germline V gene are LNHNV and YYDKDF (reference sequence). CDR3 region: CATSRAIGDTGELFF. The CDR3 nucleotides read TGTGCCACCAGCAGGGCAATCGGGGACACCGGGGAGCTGTTTTTT.

The CDR3 here is CASSLGGQGSYEQYF. Here the CDR3 DNA reads TGTGCCAGCAGCTTAGGAGGACAGGGGTCCTACGAGCAGTACTTC. The gene calls are TRBV4-2 and TRBJ2-7; 9 nucleotides match TRBD1. The ends lost 5 bases at V and 1 base at J; junction bases unmatched: 6. The germline V gene has CDR1 LGHNA and CDR2 YNFKEQ. This CDR3 is 15 amino acids long.

The J gene is TRBJ1-4, the V gene TRBV6-1; possible D gene TRBD1, 5 bases. The CDR3 contains 15 residues. With 1 base removed from V and 0 bases from J, the gap between germline ends came to 6 bases. CDR1 is MNHNS, CDR2 SASEGT, per germline. The CDR3 loop is CASSEGTTTNEKLFF. The CDR3 DNA is TGTGCCAGCAGTGAAGGGACAACAACTAATGAAAAACTGTTTTTT.

This clone was seen once. The gene calls are TRBV30 and TRBJ2-1, with D possibly matching TRBD2 (6 bases). Germline V gene sequence: CDR1 GTSNPN, CDR2 SVGIG (reference sequence). V lost 3 bases to trimming and J lost 4 bases, with 10 bases between them. CDR3 length equals 13 residues. CDR3 sequence: CAWSSGTYNEQFF. The CDR3 DNA reads TGTGCCTGGAGCTCCGGGACTTACAATGAGCAGTTCTTC.

This clone was detected a few times. CDR3 in amino acids: CASSPVKGANSPLHF. The CDR3 DNA sequence: TGCGCCAGCTCTCCTGTCAAGGGGGCGAATTCACCCCTCCACTTT. The rearrangement uses TRBV4-1 and TRBJ1-6; 7 nucleotides align to TRBD1. Losses at the gene ends were 8 bases for V and 7 bases for J; bases not matched to a gene: 11. The germline V gene encodes CDR1 MGHRA and CDR2 YSYEKL. The length of the CDR3 is 15 residues.

The chain has TRBV7-2 and TRBJ2-7; 8 nucleotides align to TRBD1. The CDR3 has 15 amino acids. Unmatched junction bases numbered 9, after V lost 4 bases and J lost 4 bases. Germline values: CDR1 SGHTA, CDR2 FQGNSA. CDR3 loop: CASSSGSGTGYEQYF. CDR3 coding DNA: TGTGCCAGCAGCTCCGGCTCCGGGACAGGATACGAGCAGTACTTC. Complete variable domain (other parts from reference TRBV7-2 and TRBJ2-7): GAGVSQSPSNKVTEKGKDVELRCDPISGHTALYWYRQSLGQGLEFLIYFQGNSAPDKSGLPSDRFSAERTGGSVSTLTIQRTQQEDSAVYLCASSSGSGTGYEQYFGPGTRLTVT.